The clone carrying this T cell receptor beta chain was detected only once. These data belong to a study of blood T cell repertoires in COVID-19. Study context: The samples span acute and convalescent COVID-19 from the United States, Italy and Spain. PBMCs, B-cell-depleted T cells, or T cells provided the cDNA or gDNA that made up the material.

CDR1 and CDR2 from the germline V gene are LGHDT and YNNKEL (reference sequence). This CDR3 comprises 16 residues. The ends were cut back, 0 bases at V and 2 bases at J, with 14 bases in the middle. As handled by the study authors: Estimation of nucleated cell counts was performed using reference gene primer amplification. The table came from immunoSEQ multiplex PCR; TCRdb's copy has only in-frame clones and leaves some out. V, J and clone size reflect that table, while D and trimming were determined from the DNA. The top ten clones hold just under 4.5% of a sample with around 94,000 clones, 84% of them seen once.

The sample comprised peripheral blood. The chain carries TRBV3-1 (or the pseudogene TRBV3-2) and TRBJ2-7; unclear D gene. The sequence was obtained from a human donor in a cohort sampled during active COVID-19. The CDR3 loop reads CASSQDFGPPPYEQYF. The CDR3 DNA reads TGTGCCAGCAGCCAAGATTTCGGTCCCCCCCCCTACGAGCAGTACTTC.